The T cell receptor beta chain described here comes from a study of cytomegalovirus exposure and HLA in healthy donors. Study findings and constraints: Among TCR beta chains, those listed as cytomegalovirus-associated numbered over 150.

V was cut by 7 bases and J by 5 bases, with 6 bases left in between. CDR3 length: 11 amino acids. Germline lookup yields CDR1 LGHNT and CDR2 FRNRAP. Worth noting for this clone: Its specificity is not known.

Sequencing was performed with immunoSEQ multiplex PCR; in TCRdb, only in-frame clones are kept and a portion is missing. This table holds some 260,000 clones, about 90% found once. The sequencing sample was made of PBMCs. The receptor comes from a man between 18 and 35 years old in good health and CMV-seropositive. This chain links TRBV12-5 with TRBJ2-1; unclear D gene. The CDR3 nucleotides are TGTGCTAGTGCCACAAACAATGAGCAGTTCTTC. It encodes CASATNNEQFF.